This T cell receptor beta chain was sequenced for a study of blood T cell repertoires in COVID-19. Individuals drawn from under 30 US areas were roughly 18 to 89 years old. TCRdb keeps only in-frame clones here, not all; method: immunoSEQ multiplex PCR. The table includes about 130,000 clones, roughly 90% detected once. Deletions cut 5 bases from V and 4 bases from J, with 12 bases between. Per the germline V gene, CDR1 is SNHLY and CDR2 is FYNNEI. This CDR3 is built from 14 residues. This TCR was sampled from a man between 45 and 60 years old who had recovered from COVID-19. Input material: PBMCs or T cells enriched from blood (not recorded which). The chain is built from TRBV2 and TRBJ1-5, with D perhaps TRBD1 (5 bases). The CDR3 loop is CASSRQRTNQPQHF. CDR3 coding DNA: TGTGCCAGCAGTAGACAGAGAACTAATCAGCCCCAGCATTTT. Variable domain in full (rest from reference TRBV2 and TRBJ1-5): EPEVTQTPSHQVTQMGQEVILRCVPISNHLYFYWYRQILGQKVEFLVSFYNNEISEKSEIFDDQFSVERPDGSNFTLKIRSTKLEDSAMYFCASSRQRTNQPQHFGDGTRLSIL.